This T cell receptor (beta chain) appears in the sequencing data of a study of T cell responses to AZD1222 COVID-19 vaccine. Findings of the study overall: Among vaccine-associated CD4 TCRs, coverage spanned spike, with dominance at 160-218 and 743-854.

The CDR3 is 16 residues long. CDR1 and CDR2 from the germline V gene are LNHNV and YYDKDF (reference sequence). Trimming took off 1 base at V and 1 base at J, with 13 bases between the two ends. Comment on this clone: Its antigen is as yet unknown.

Using immunoSEQ multiplex PCR, the repertoire was profiled, and TCRdb retains in-frame clones only, with some absent. This sample yields about 150,000 clones, of which roughly 88% are seen a single time; roughly 8% belongs to the top ten. Specimen: peripheral blood, collected on day 0 of AZD1222 vaccination. The J gene is TRBJ1-1, the V gene TRBV15; D is perhaps TRBD1 (6 bases). This sequence originates from an adult in good health. CDR3 coding DNA: TGTGCCACCAGCAGAGGCAGGGGACTCCCGAACACTGAAGCTTTCTTT. Translation: CATSRGRGLPNTEAFF.